This T cell receptor beta chain derives from a study of tumor-infiltrating lymphocytes in primary liver carcinoma. Total RNA (around 0.45 ug) served as template for TCR beta cDNA synthesis primed by a constant-region primer. What produced the TCR beta libraries was three nested multiplex PCR rounds using slightly modified ARM-PCR. The opening two PCR rounds, around 10 cycles each, paired TRBV1-TRBV30 forward primers with a C-beta reverse primer. One entry per CDR3 protein, called by TCRdb with MiXCR from the multiplex PCR reads. The sample contains 300,000 to 400,000 distinct CDR3 sequences, 65% of which appear only once. Germline CDR1 and CDR2: SGHAT and FQNNGV. The CDR3 is 16 residues long. Germline DNA was extracted too, while blood RNA derived from unsorted whole blood. This clonotype has a single count. Relative to the germline gene, one junction end is altered; a read error may explain this.

The sample consisted of peripheral blood. This chain connects TRBV11-2 to TRBJ2-3; 8 nucleotides match TRBD2. This TCR derives from a man aged 35-49 years with primary liver carcinoma and hepatitis B virus infection. For the CDR3, the DNA is TGTGCCAGTAGCCTACTAGCGGTACATAGCACAGATACTCAGTATTTT. Protein: CASSLLAVHSTDTQYF.